These 19 T cell receptor beta chains came from one sample sequenced in a study of blood T cell repertoires in COVID-19. Assay: immunoSEQ multiplex PCR; the TCRdb copy retains only in-frame clones and omits some. The data show about 120,000 clones, around 79% seen once. Sequencing used peripheral blood. All receptors come from a man aged 65-85 years with acute or convalescent COVID-19.

J is TRBJ1-2 and V is TRBV5-6; 7 bases are shared with TRBD1. This CDR3 is built from 13 residues. The junction had 3 bases not matched to a gene; V was cut back by 0 bases and J by 7 bases. Germline V gene data show CDR1 as SGHDT and CDR2 as YYEEEE. The CDR3 nucleotides read TGTGCCAGCAGCTTGGGGACAGGAAGTGGCTACACCTTC. Translating gives CASSLGTGSGYTF.

This clone was picked up a small number of times. The V gene is TRBV9, the J gene TRBJ1-2; tentatively, D is TRBD1 (5 bases). The germline V gene encodes CDR1 SGDLS and CDR2 YYNGEE. The CDR3 loop spans 15 amino acids. V lost 2 bases and J 0 bases, leaving 11 bases between the germline ends. CDR3 bases: TGTGCCAGCAGCGTGCAGGGTCATACTAACTATGGCTACACCTTC. It yields the protein CASSVQGHTNYGYTF.

The chain employs TRBV19 and TRBJ2-3; 8 nucleotides align to TRBD2. The V gene's germline CDR1 is LNHDA and CDR2 SQIVND (reference sequence). CDR3 length equals 15 residues. Germline trimming cut 3 bases from V and 2 bases from J; bases unmatched to any gene: 4. The CDR3 coding sequence is TGTGCCAGTAGTATTCGCGGGGGGCTCACAGATACGCAGTATTTT. Its protein product is CASSIRGGLTDTQYF.

The genes are TRBV18 and TRBJ2-5; D unclear. The V gene lost 4 bases and the J gene lost 2 bases, with 11 bases spanning the gap. Germline V gene data show CDR1 as KGHSH and CDR2 as LQKENI. The CDR3 totals 14 residues. The CDR3 is CASSRADTQETQYF. CDR3 coding DNA: TGTGCCAGCTCACGAGCTGACACGCAAGAGACCCAGTACTTC.

This chain links TRBV7-9 with TRBJ2-5, with 13 bases aligning to TRBD2. Germline CDR1 and CDR2: SEHNR and FQNEAQ (reference sequence). This CDR3 region has 18 residues. V was pared by 2 bases and J by 5 bases, with 11 bases of the junction left unmatched. The CDR3, as DNA: TGTGCCAGCAGCTTACTACTAGCGGGGGGGCTGGTGGGCGAGACCCAGTACTTC. Protein sequence: CASSLLLAGGLVGETQYF.

The chain recombines TRBV7-9 with TRBJ1-2; the D is unclear. V lost 2 bases, J lost 8 bases, and 9 bases lay in between. CDR1 and CDR2 from the germline V gene are SEHNR and FQNEAQ (reference sequence). This CDR3 contains 12 residues. CDR3 sequence reads: CASSLRVRGYTF. The CDR3 region has the DNA TGTGCCAGCAGCTTAAGAGTGCGGGGCTACACCTTC.

This clone turned up a few times. The chain links TRBV19 to TRBJ1-2; D gene ambiguous. The CDR3 extends over 14 amino acids. V lost 3 bases and J lost 4, with 12 bases in between. Looked up from germline, CDR1 is LNHDA and CDR2 is SQIVND (reference sequence). The chain's CDR3 is CASSMEAAVYGYTF. As DNA, the CDR3 is TGTGCCAGTAGTATGGAAGCGGCAGTCTATGGCTACACCTTC.

Comments on this clone: The sample carries other DNA sequences with the same CDR3. The chain recombines TRBV5-4 with TRBJ2-3; 13 nucleotides line up with TRBD2. Per germline, CDR1 SGHNT and CDR2 YYREEE (reference sequence). This CDR3 contains 16 residues. Trimming removed 3 bases from V and 3 bases from J; junction bases left unmatched: 4. CDR3 coding DNA: TGTGCCAGCAGCTCGGGACTAGCGGGGTTAACAGATACGCAGTATTTT. It translates to CASSSGLAGLTDTQYF.

CDR3 protein: CASSLFWGPMNTEAFF. Here the CDR3 DNA reads TGTGCCAGCAGTTTATTCTGGGGCCCTATGAACACTGAAGCTTTCTTT. The chain couples TRBV27 to TRBJ1-1, with D possibly being TRBD1 (5 bases). This CDR3 is built from 16 residues. CDR1 is MNHEY and CDR2 is SMNVEV in the germline V gene (reference sequence). Trimming left V 1 base short and J 0 bases short, with 12 bases between.

V and J are TRBV19 and TRBJ1-1; D might be TRBD1 (6 bases). This CDR3 region has 12 residues. The germline CDR1 and CDR2 sequences are LNHDA and SQIVND (reference sequence). Trimming pared 5 bases from V and 5 bases from J, leaving 9 bases between. The CDR3 spells CASSVRGTEAFF. The CDR3 DNA follows: TGTGCCAGTAGTGTGAGGGGGACTGAAGCTTTCTTT.

The chain combines TRBV4-2 with TRBJ2-3; D remains ambiguous. V lost 6 bases, J lost 0 bases, and 13 bases lay in between. The germline CDR1 and CDR2 sequences are LGHNA and YNFKEQ. The CDR3 spans 15 residues. The CDR3 DNA reads as TGTGCCAGCAGTCCGGAGTTGGCAAGCACAGATACGCAGTATTTT. Amino acid sequence: CASSPELASTDTQYF.

The chain couples TRBV4-3 to TRBJ1-6; 7 nucleotides align to TRBD1. CDR1 is LGHNA, CDR2 YSLEER, per germline. Unmatched junction bases numbered 7, after V lost 1 base and J lost 7 bases. The CDR3 runs 16 residues. The CDR3 DNA is TGCGCCAGCAGCCAAGTTCTGGGACAGACGAATTCACCCCTCCACTTT. It is translated as CASSQVLGQTNSPLHF.

The J gene is TRBJ1-1, the V gene TRBV4-2; TRBD1 matches at 10 bases. V was clipped by 5 bases and J by 3 bases; unmatched bases: 12. CDR3 size: 17 residues. Germline values: CDR1 LGHNA, CDR2 YNFKEQ. Here the CDR3 reads CASSSPPGQGIYTEAFF. In DNA form, the CDR3 reads TGTGCCAGCAGCTCCCCACCGGGACAGGGGATCTACACTGAAGCTTTCTTT.

This clone has just a few counts. V and J are TRBV6-5 and TRBJ1-2; the match to TRBD1 covers 7 bases. Trimming at V came to 6 bases and at J to 4 bases, leaving 11 bases not matched to a gene. Germline lookup yields CDR1 MNHEY and CDR2 SVGAGI. CDR3 length equals 15 residues. The CDR3 region has the DNA TGTGCCAGCAGCCCCGGACAGGTTAGGGTCTATGGCTACACCTTC. Translation: CASSPGQVRVYGYTF.

This chain joins TRBV5-8 and TRBJ1-5; TRBD1 aligns across 7 bases. The germline V gene has CDR1 SGHTS and CDR2 YDEGEE. Unmatched junction bases numbered 4, after V lost 2 bases and J lost 2 bases. The CDR3 runs 15 residues. The CDR3 sequence: CASSFGTDRNQPQHF. CDR3 sequence (DNA): TGTGCCAGCAGCTTTGGGACAGATCGCAATCAGCCCCAGCATTTT. The full variable domain, its missing parts supplied by reference TRBV5-8 and TRBJ1-5, is EAGVTQSPTHLIKTRGQQATLRCSPISGHTSVYWYQQALGLGLQFLLWYDEGEERNRGNFPPRFSGRQFPNYSSELNVNALELEDSALYLCASSFGTDRNQPQHFGDGTRLSIL.

This rearrangement joins TRBV6-1 to TRBJ2-1; 8 bases are shared with TRBD2. Per germline, CDR1 MNHNS and CDR2 SASEGT. V lost 4 bases, J lost 5 bases, and 10 bases stayed unmatched. The CDR3 extends over 16 amino acids. The CDR3 here is CASSASGGASHNEQFF. DNA of the CDR3: TGTGCCAGCAGTGCTTCCGGGGGGGCCTCTCACAATGAGCAGTTCTTC.

This chain joins TRBV3-1 (or the pseudogene TRBV3-2) and TRBJ1-6, with TRBD1 as a possible D gene (5 bases). The V end lost 4 bases, the J end lost 0 bases, and 13 bases lay between the germline ends. The germline gives CDR1 LGHDT, CDR2 YNNKEL (reference sequence). The CDR3 extends over 17 amino acids. CDR3 in DNA: TGTGCCAGCAGCCTTCTGGGGGGGGGCTCCTATAATTCACCCCTCCACTTT. This encodes CASSLLGGGSYNSPLHF.

This clone has only a few counts. As DNA, the CDR3 is TGTGCCAGCTCACCGGTTGCAGGGTCAGTGAACACTGAAGCTTTCTTT. Translation: CASSPVAGSVNTEAFF. The V and J genes are TRBV18 and TRBJ1-1; possibly TRBD1 for D (5 bases). Between the trimmed V and J ends, which lost 3 bases and 0 bases, there was a span of 14 bases. The CDR3 spans 16 residues. Germline CDR1 and CDR2: KGHSH and LQKENI.

CDR3 sequence: CASSFRGGEKLFF. As DNA, the CDR3 is TGTGCCAGCAGCTTTAGGGGTGGCGAAAAACTGTTTTTT. The chain recombines TRBV7-2 with TRBJ1-4, with a weak D call TRBD1 (5 bases). V dropped 3 bases and J dropped 8 bases, with 10 bases sitting between them. Germline V gene lookup returns CDR1 SGHTA and CDR2 FQGNSA. The CDR3 spans 13 residues.